Below are 10 T cell receptor beta chains sequenced from a single sample in a study of Graves' ophthalmopathy and Graves' hyperthyroidism. Amplified material comprised TCR beta CDR3 regions derived from RNA transcripts. The workflow started with a first-round RT-PCR run with HTBI primers and then moved on to a second-round multiplex PCR. One entry per CDR3 protein results from TCRdb running MiXCR on the multiplex PCR reads. There are approximately 640,000 distinct CDR3 sequences in the sample; more than 40% occur only once, and 2.5% to 3.5% lies in the top ten. Sequenced material: peripheral blood. Every receptor here comes from an adult man with Graves' ophthalmopathy.

This clonotype was seen at least ten times. This chain uses TRBV12-5 with TRBJ1-1; D ambiguous. V was shortened by 7 bases and J by 3 bases, with 9 bases between the two germline ends. The germline V gene has CDR1 LGHNT and CDR2 FRNRAP. The CDR3 is 12 residues long. The CDR3 loop reads CASASGHTEAFF. The CDR3 DNA reads as TGTGCTAGTGCCTCCGGTCACACTGAAGCTTTCTTT.

This clonotype came up a few times. CDR3 DNA sequence: TGTGCCAGCAGTGGCAGGTTGGGAGAGACCCAGTACTTC. Its translation: CASSGRLGETQYF. V gene TRBV27 combines with J gene TRBJ2-5; D is uncertain. Trimming took off 5 bases at V and 4 bases at J, with 11 bases between the two ends. This CDR3 has 13 residues. Germline CDR1 reads MNHEY; CDR2 reads SMNVEV (reference sequence).

This clonotype was seen a handful of times. The genes are TRBV9 and TRBJ2-2; TRBD2 matches 12 bases. Germline values: CDR1 SGDLS, CDR2 YYNGEE. The ends lost 4 bases at V and 4 bases at J; junction bases unmatched: 11. The CDR3 is 18 residues long. CDR3 region: CASSTDPLAGGPTGELFF. CDR3 bases: TGTGCCAGCAGCACAGACCCCCTAGCGGGAGGGCCCACCGGGGAGCTGTTTTTT.

The chain couples TRBV11-1 to TRBJ1-2, with D tentatively TRBD1 (5 bases). CDR1 SGHAT and CDR2 FQDESV come from the germline V gene (reference sequence). The CDR3 contains 14 residues. V was shortened by 3 bases and J by 4 bases, with 12 bases between the two germline ends. CDR3 amino acids: CASSLTASSYGYTF. The CDR3 nucleotides are TGTGCCAGCAGCTTGACAGCATCTAGCTATGGCTACACCTTC.

This clonotype showed up many times. This chain's CDR3 is CATSRDLEREQYF. CDR3 coding DNA: TGTGCCACCAGCAGAGATTTGGAGCGCGAGCAGTACTTC. The gene calls are TRBV15 and TRBJ2-7; D is unresolved. The germline gives CDR1 LNHNV, CDR2 YYDKDF (reference sequence). Trimming took off 0 bases at V and 6 bases at J, with 9 bases between the two ends. The CDR3 is 13 amino acids. Full variable domain (missing parts from reference TRBV15 and TRBJ2-7): DAMVIQNPRYQVTQFGKPVTLSCSQTLNHNVMYWYQQKSSQAPKLLFHYYDKDFNNEADTPDNFQSRRPNTSFCFLDIRSPGLGDTAMYLCATSRDLEREQYFGPGTRLTVT.

The chain uses TRBV7-6 and TRBJ2-7; D may be TRBD1 (6 bases). V gave up 5 bases and J gave up 3 bases, with 11 bases separating them. The CDR3 spans 13 residues. Germline V gene data show CDR1 as SGHVS and CDR2 as FNYEAQ. CDR3 protein: CASSVQDSYEQYF. Written as DNA, the CDR3 is TGTGCCAGCAGCGTTCAGGACAGCTACGAGCAGTACTTC.

This clonotype was seen only a few times. The rearrangement joins TRBV6-5 to TRBJ2-2; the match to TRBD1 covers 9 bases. The CDR3 loop spans 16 amino acids. With V trimmed by 5 bases and J by 7 bases, 11 bases remained unmatched. Germline loops: CDR1 MNHEY, CDR2 SVGAGI. For the CDR3, the DNA is TGTGCCAGCAGTACCGACGGACTGGGACAGGGCGGGGAGCTGTTTTTT. Amino acids: CASSTDGLGQGGELFF.

This clonotype was found once. V and J are TRBV7-9 and TRBJ2-5, with 11 nucleotides matching TRBD1. CDR1 and CDR2 (germline): SEHNR, FQNEAQ (reference sequence). V lost 5 bases, J lost 5 bases, and 4 bases stayed unmatched. The CDR3 extends over 14 amino acids. The CDR3, as DNA: TGTGCCAGCAGCCGGGACAGGGGGGAGGAGACCCAGTACTTC. This encodes CASSRDRGEETQYF.

This clonotype was picked up many times. This chain links TRBV7-2 with TRBJ1-5; 7 nucleotides agree with TRBD1. Germline CDR1 is SGHTA and CDR2 is FQGNSA. Trimming at V came to 5 bases and at J to 1 base, leaving 5 bases not matched to a gene. The CDR3 has 15 residues. The DNA of the CDR3 is TGTGCCAGCAGCCCAACAGGGGAGAGCAATCAGCCCCAGCATTTT. Amino acid sequence: CASSPTGESNQPQHF.

In its sample, this clonotype was seen many times. The chain recombines TRBV7-2 with TRBJ2-7; no definite D call. CDR3 length: 14 amino acids. Trimming stripped 1 base from V and 7 bases from J, with 14 bases between. Germline CDR1 and CDR2: SGHTA and FQGNSA. The CDR3 sequence is CASSLVGAAGEQYF. The CDR3 DNA reads as TGTGCCAGCAGCTTAGTTGGCGCCGCCGGGGAGCAGTACTTC.